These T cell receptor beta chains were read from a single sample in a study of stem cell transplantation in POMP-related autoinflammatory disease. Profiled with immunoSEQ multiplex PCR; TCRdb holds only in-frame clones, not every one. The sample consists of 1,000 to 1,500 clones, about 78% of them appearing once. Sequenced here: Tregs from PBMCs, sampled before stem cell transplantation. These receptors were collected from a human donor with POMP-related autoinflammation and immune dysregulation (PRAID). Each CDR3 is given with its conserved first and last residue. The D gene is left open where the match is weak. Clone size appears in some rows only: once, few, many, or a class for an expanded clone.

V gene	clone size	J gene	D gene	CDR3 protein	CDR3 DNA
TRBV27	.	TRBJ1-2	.	CASSFRQFYGYTF	TGTGCCAGCAGTTTTAGGCAGTTCTATGGCTACACCTTC
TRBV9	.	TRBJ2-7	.	CASSLSGTQSYEQYF	TGTGCCAGCAGCCTGTCCGGGACACAATCCTACGAGCAGTACTTC
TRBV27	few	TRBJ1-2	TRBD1	CASSMDRDYGYTF	TGTGCCAGCAGTATGGACAGGGACTATGGCTACACCTTC
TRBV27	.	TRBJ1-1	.	CASRTIGNTEAFF	TGTGCCAGCAGGACGATAGGGAACACTGAAGCTTTCTTT
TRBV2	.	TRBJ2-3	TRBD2	CASTAGLAGRQVSDTQYF	TGTGCCAGCACAGCTGGACTAGCGGGAAGACAGGTGTCAGATACGCAGTATTTT
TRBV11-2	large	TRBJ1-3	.	CASSLGIRSSGNTIYF	TGTGCCAGCAGCTTGGGGATCCGGAGCTCTGGAAACACCATATATTTT
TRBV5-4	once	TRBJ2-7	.	CASSFRGSYEQYF	TGTGCCAGCAGCTTTCGGGGGTCCTACGAGCAGTACTTC
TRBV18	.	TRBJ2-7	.	CASSLTPESSYEQYF	TGTGCCAGCTCACTCACCCCGGAGAGCTCCTACGAGCAGTACTTC
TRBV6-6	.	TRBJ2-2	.	CASRTGSGSTGELFF	TGTGCCAGCAGGACAGGGAGCGGGAGCACCGGGGAGCTGTTTTTT
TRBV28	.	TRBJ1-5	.	CASSLRAGVQPQHF	TGTGCCAGCAGTTTACGGGCAGGGGTGCAGCCCCAGCATTTT
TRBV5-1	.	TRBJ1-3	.	CASSLAPFGQLSGNTIYF	TGCGCCAGCAGCTTGGCCCCGTTTGGACAGCTCTCTGGAAACACCATATATTTT
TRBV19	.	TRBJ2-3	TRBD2	CASRGAGVRPDTQYF	TGTGCCAGTAGGGGAGCGGGAGTACGACCAGATACGCAGTATTTT
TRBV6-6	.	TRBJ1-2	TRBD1	CASSYLTGIGYTF	TGTGCCAGCAGTTACTTGACAGGGATCGGCTACACCTTC
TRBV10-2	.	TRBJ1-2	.	CASSESPQGVYGYTF	TGCGCCAGCAGTGAGTCCCCACAGGGAGTCTATGGCTACACCTTC
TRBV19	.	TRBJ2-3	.	CASSIQGADTQYF	TGTGCCAGTAGTATACAGGGCGCAGATACGCAGTATTTT
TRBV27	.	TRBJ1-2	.	CASSLKWGYGYTF	TGTGCCAGCAGCTTGAAGTGGGGCTATGGCTACACCTTC
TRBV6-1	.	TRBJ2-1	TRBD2	CASSELASGGAWRGSYNEQFF	TGTGCCAGCAGTGAATTGGCTAGCGGGGGGGCTTGGAGGGGCTCCTACAATGAGCAGTTCTTC
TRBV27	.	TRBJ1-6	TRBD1	CASSSKTGPGHSPLHF	TGTGCCAGCAGTTCTAAGACAGGGCCCGGTCATTCACCCCTCCACTTT
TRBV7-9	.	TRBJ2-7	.	CASSHIRQEISYEQYF	TGTGCCAGCAGCCATATACGACAGGAAATATCCTACGAGCAGTACTTC
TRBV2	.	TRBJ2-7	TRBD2	CASSAGGLAGAYYYEQYF	TGTGCCAGCAGTGCTGGGGGACTAGCGGGGGCCTATTACTACGAGCAGTACTTC
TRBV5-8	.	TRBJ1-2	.	CASSLKLGARANYGYTF	TGTGCCAGCAGCTTGAAGTTAGGGGCTAGAGCTAACTATGGCTACACCTTC
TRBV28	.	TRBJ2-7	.	CASSPTGPRSYEQYF	TGTGCCAGCAGTCCTACCGGGCCGAGATCCTACGAGCAGTACTTC
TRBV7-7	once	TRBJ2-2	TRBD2	CASSLSRKGSGSTCTGELFF	TGTGCTAGCAGCTTATCACGGAAGGGTAGCGGGAGTACTTGCACCGGGGAGCTGTTTTTT
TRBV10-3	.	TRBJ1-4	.	CAISESKGRQEKLFF	TGTGCCATCAGTGAGTCGAAGGGCCGTCAAGAAAAACTGTTTTTT
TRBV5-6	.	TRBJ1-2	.	CASSLRLEYYGYTF	TGTGCCAGCAGCTTGAGGTTGGAGTACTATGGCTACACCTTC
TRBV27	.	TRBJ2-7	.	CASSMTATGEQYF	TGTGCCAGCAGTATGACAGCCACGGGCGAGCAGTACTTC
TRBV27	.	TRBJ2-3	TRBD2	CASSPRASGYTDTQYF	TGTGCCAGCAGTCCCCGTGCTAGCGGGTACACAGATACGCAGTATTTT
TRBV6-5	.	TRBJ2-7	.	CASSEKVNYEQYF	TGTGCCAGCAGCGAGAAGGTAAACTACGAGCAGTACTTC
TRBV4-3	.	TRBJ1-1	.	CASSQGDRMNTEAFF	TGCGCCAGCAGCCAAGGTGACAGGATGAACACTGAAGCTTTCTTT
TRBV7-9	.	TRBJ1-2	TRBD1	CAGSFGYGTGYGYTF	TGTGCCGGCAGCTTTGGATACGGGACAGGGTACGGCTACACCTTC
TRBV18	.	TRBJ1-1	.	CASSPMGLVHTEAFF	TGTGCCAGCTCACCCATGGGATTGGTGCACACTGAAGCTTTCTTT
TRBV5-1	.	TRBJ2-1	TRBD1	CASSATGGNEQFF	TGCGCCAGCAGCGCGACAGGGGGCAATGAGCAGTTCTTC
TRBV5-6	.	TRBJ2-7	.	CASSSVGIGYEQYF	TGTGCCAGCAGCTCGGTAGGGATCGGCTACGAGCAGTACTTC
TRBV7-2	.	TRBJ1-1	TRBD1	CASSQQGHTEAFF	TGTGCCAGCAGCCAACAGGGGCACACTGAAGCTTTCTTT
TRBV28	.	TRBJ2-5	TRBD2	CASRRTSGRVSRETQYF	TGTGCCAGCAGAAGGACTAGCGGGAGGGTTTCGCGCGAGACCCAGTACTTC
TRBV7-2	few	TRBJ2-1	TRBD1	CASSSDRGHYNEQFF	TGTGCCAGCAGCTCGGACAGGGGCCACTACAATGAGCAGTTCTTC
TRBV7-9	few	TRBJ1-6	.	CASSLAYSPLHF	TGTGCCAGCAGCTTAGCCTATTCACCCCTCCACTTT
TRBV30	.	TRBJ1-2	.	CAWSVQGDVGANYGYTF	TGTGCCTGGAGTGTTCAGGGAGATGTGGGGGCTAACTATGGCTACACCTTC
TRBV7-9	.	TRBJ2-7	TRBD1	CASSPHGQGVASLSYEQYF	TGTGCCAGCAGCCCCCACGGACAGGGTGTCGCTAGCCTATCGTACGAGCAGTACTTC
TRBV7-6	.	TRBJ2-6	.	CASSLMYQDNSGANVLTF	TGTGCCAGCAGCTTAATGTATCAGGACAACTCTGGGGCCAACGTCCTGACTTTC
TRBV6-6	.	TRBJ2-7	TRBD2	CASSLGLAGYEQYF	TGTGCCAGCAGTTTGGGGCTAGCGGGTTACGAGCAGTACTTC
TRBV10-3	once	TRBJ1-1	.	CAISESVPSGPEAFF	TGTGCCATCAGTGAGTCAGTCCCATCGGGGCCTGAAGCTTTCTTT
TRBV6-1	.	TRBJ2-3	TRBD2	CASSELRGTSVTDTQYF	TGTGCCAGCAGTGAACTACGTGGGACTAGCGTCACAGATACGCAGTATTTT
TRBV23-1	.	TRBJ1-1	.	CASINTLNTEAFF	TGCGCCAGCATAAACACCTTGAACACTGAAGCTTTCTTT
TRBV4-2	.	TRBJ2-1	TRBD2	CASSRLAGGPREQFF	TGTGCCAGCAGCCGACTAGCGGGAGGGCCAAGAGAGCAGTTCTTC